What follows are 27 T cell receptor beta chains derived from one specimen sequenced in a study of blood T cell repertoires in COVID-19 (dated by TCRdb to 2020 to 2022). Libraries were constructed by the immunoSEQ multiplex PCR assay. TCRdb holds this immuneACCESS table with in-frame rearrangements only. Some clones are missing; in checked studies, unresolved V genes explain under half, and the rest has no known cause. In this sample the table shows around 300,000 clones, 90% of which occur a single time. Of the sample, around 1% falls within the top ten clones. Material for sequencing was peripheral blood. Receptor source: a woman in her thirties or forties with COVID-19, enrolled during active disease.

V is TRBV5-6 and J is TRBJ1-2; 7 bases are shared with TRBD1. Germline CDR1 SGHDT, CDR2 YYEEEE. CDR3 length: 14 residues. V lost 4 bases to trimming and J lost 6 bases; unmatched junction nucleotides: 9. CDR3 DNA sequence: TGTGCCAGCAGCAGGGGACAGTGGATTGATGGCTACACCTTC. It specifies CASSRGQWIDGYTF.

This chain uses TRBV9 with TRBJ1-3; no firm D call. V was trimmed by 4 bases and J by 0 bases, leaving 14 bases between them. CDR3 length: 16 amino acids. CDR1 and CDR2 (germline): SGDLS, YYNGEE. The CDR3 DNA reads as TGTGCCAGCAGCTTAAGGGCCACTAGCTCTGGAAACACCATATATTTT. The encoded protein is CASSLRATSSGNTIYF.

The chain uses TRBV3-1 (or the pseudogene TRBV3-2) and TRBJ1-2, with 10 bases identical to TRBD1. With V trimmed by 4 bases and J by 7 bases, 6 bases remained unmatched. The CDR3 has 14 amino acids. Germline values: CDR1 LGHDT, CDR2 YNNKEL (reference sequence). The DNA for the CDR3 is TGTGCCAGCAGCCTCGGACAGGGGGTTGCTGGCTACACCTTC. Protein: CASSLGQGVAGYTF.

This clone came up once. This rearrangement joins TRBV27 to TRBJ2-3, with TRBD1 matching 11 bases. Per germline, CDR1 MNHEY and CDR2 SMNVEV (reference sequence). V was clipped by 8 bases and J by 4 bases; unmatched bases: 5. This CDR3 contains 14 residues. CDR3: CASADRGPADTQYF. The CDR3 DNA sequence: TGTGCCAGCGCGGACAGGGGGCCCGCAGATACGCAGTATTTT.

The chain links TRBV3-1 (or the pseudogene TRBV3-2) to TRBJ2-5; 8 bases map to TRBD2. The germline V gene has CDR1 LGHDT and CDR2 YNNKEL (reference sequence). The CDR3 is 17 amino acids. V lost 3 bases to trimming and J lost 7 bases; unmatched junction nucleotides: 16. The CDR3 DNA sequence: TGTGCCAGCAGCCACCTTACCGAGCGGGAGAACGGGGGGACCCAGTACTTC. Protein sequence: CASSHLTERENGGTQYF.

Only a few counts were recorded for this clone. This chain uses TRBV18 with TRBJ1-2; no clear D gene. The CDR3 extends over 13 amino acids. Trimming cost V 3 bases and J 6 bases, with 11 bases left between them. Germline lookup yields CDR1 KGHSH and CDR2 LQKENI. The CDR3 here is CASSPVLSDGYTF. CDR3 DNA: TGTGCCAGCTCACCGGTGCTTTCGGATGGCTACACCTTC.

The chain combines TRBV3-1 (or the pseudogene TRBV3-2) with TRBJ2-1; 8 bases map to TRBD2. This CDR3 comprises 18 residues. The J segment lost 4 bases and the V segment lost 1 base, leaving 12 bases of the junction unmatched. From germline, CDR1 is LGHDT and CDR2 YNNKEL (reference sequence). CDR3 coding DNA: TGTGCCAGCAGCCAAGGAAGGGGAGCGGGAGTCATATACAATGAGCAGTTCTTC. Protein product: CASSQGRGAGVIYNEQFF.

This clone showed up just a few times. As DNA, the CDR3 is TGTGCCAGCAGTCAGGGATATCAGCCCCAGCATTTT. It specifies CASSQGYQPQHF. The V and J genes are TRBV6-2 or TRBV6-3 and TRBJ1-5; TRBD1 might be the D (5 bases). CDR3 length: 12 amino acids. Trimming shortened V by 5 bases and J by 5 bases, and 7 bases separated the two germline ends. Germline V CDR1 and CDR2: MNHEY, SVGEGT.

The V gene is TRBV15, the J gene TRBJ1-5; tentative D call: TRBD1 (6 bases). The germline V gene encodes CDR1 LNHNV and CDR2 YYDKDF (reference sequence). Trimming took off 4 bases at V and 7 bases at J, with 14 bases between the two ends. CDR3 size: 14 residues. In nucleotides, the CDR3 is TGTGCCACCAGCACAACACAGGGATGGCAGCCCCAGCATTTT. Translating gives CATSTTQGWQPQHF.

The V and J genes are TRBV7-2 and TRBJ2-7; a weak D match, TRBD2 (6 bases). The germline V gene encodes CDR1 SGHTA and CDR2 FQGNSA. The V end lost 5 bases, the J end lost 8 bases, and 19 bases lay between the germline ends. The CDR3 runs 14 residues. The CDR3 sequence is CASSRRGPAVQQYF. As DNA, the CDR3 is TGTGCCAGCAGCCGGCGGGGACCGGCCGTGCAGCAGTACTTC.

This clone was detected only once. The CDR3 DNA is TGTGCCAGCAGTTTGACAAGAAACATTCAGTACTTC. Translated, it gives CASSLTRNIQYF. This rearrangement joins TRBV6-5 to TRBJ2-4; D is uncertain. Germline V gene data show CDR1 as MNHEY and CDR2 as SVGAGI. The CDR3 is 12 amino acids. V shed 4 bases and J shed 6 bases, with 7 bases lying between them.

Details on this clone: The junction and the germline gene differ at one end; a read error may be behind it. This chain joins TRBV7-9 and TRBJ1-5; D is perhaps TRBD1 (5 bases). CDR3 length: 13 amino acids. In germline, CDR1 is SEHNR, CDR2 FQNEAQ (reference sequence). CDR3 sequence: CTSSLFQGQPQHF. In nucleotides, the CDR3 is TGTACCAGCAGCCTCTTCCAGGGACAGCCCCAGCATTTT.

This clone was picked up a small number of times. For the CDR3, the DNA is TGTGCCACCCCACCAGCAGCTAGCGAGTTACCCAATGAGCAGTTCTTC. It translates to CATPPAASELPNEQFF. This chain connects TRBV21-1 to TRBJ2-1; the table's D call, TRBD2, has no DNA check behind it. TRBV21-1 is shown as a pseudogene. There are 16 residues in the CDR3.

The gene calls are TRBV7-9 and TRBJ1-1; no firm D call. V gave up 4 bases and J gave up 0 bases, with 15 bases separating them. The CDR3 runs 16 residues. Per germline, CDR1 SEHNR and CDR2 FQNEAQ (reference sequence). The CDR3 region is CASSSEGRAVNTEAFF. As DNA, the CDR3 is TGTGCCAGCAGCTCCGAAGGGCGGGCGGTGAACACTGAAGCTTTCTTT. The full variable domain, completed using reference TRBV7-9 and TRBJ1-1, is DTGVSQNPRHKITKRGQNVTFRCDPISEHNRLYWYRQTLGQGPEFLTYFQNEAQLEKSRLLSDRFSAERPKGSFSTLEIQRTEQGDSAMYLCASSSEGRAVNTEAFFGQGTRLTVV.

This clone was seen once. The same CDR3 is also encoded by other DNA sequences in this sample. V usage is TRBV27 and J usage is TRBJ1-2, with 7 bases that match TRBD1. The CDR3 spans 14 residues. With V trimmed by 0 bases and J by 4 bases, 2 bases remained unmatched. The V gene's germline CDR1 is MNHEY and CDR2 SMNVEV (reference sequence). This chain's CDR3 is CASSLSRDSYGYTF. DNA of the CDR3: TGTGCCAGCAGTTTATCGAGGGACAGCTATGGCTACACCTTC.

The V gene is TRBV5-1, the J gene TRBJ2-5; possibly TRBD1 for D (5 bases). Germline V gives CDR1 SGHRS, CDR2 YFSETQ. Trimming shortened V by 3 bases and J by 1 base, and 10 bases separated the two germline ends. The CDR3 has 14 residues. CDR3 coding DNA: TGCGCCAGCAGCTCCCCAGGGATCCAAGAGACCCAGTACTTC. Translated: CASSSPGIQETQYF.

This clone was found once. Other DNA variants within this sample encode the same CDR3. V is TRBV27 and J is TRBJ2-2; D gene ambiguous. V shed 4 bases and J shed 1 base, with 4 bases lying between them. The CDR3 totals 13 residues. CDR1 is MNHEY and CDR2 is SMNVEV in the germline V gene (reference sequence). CDR3 in amino acids: CASSSRNTGELFF. The CDR3 DNA sequence: TGTGCCAGCAGTTCTCGGAACACCGGGGAGCTGTTTTTT.

The genes are TRBV6-6 and TRBJ2-1, with 11 bases fitting TRBD2. V shed 5 bases and J 1 base; nucleotides not matched to a gene: 7. Germline-derived CDR1 and CDR2 are MNHNY and SVGAGI (reference sequence). The CDR3 covers 17 residues. The CDR3 loop is CASSPGTSGGSYNEQFF. The DNA of the CDR3 is TGTGCCAGCAGTCCCGGGACTAGCGGAGGTTCCTACAATGAGCAGTTCTTC.

This clone was seen only once. The chain couples TRBV5-4 to TRBJ2-7; weak D call: TRBD2 (6 bases). Germline assignment: CDR1 SGHNT and CDR2 YYREEE (reference sequence). V was shortened by 4 bases and J by 1 base, with 12 bases between the two germline ends. The CDR3 is made up of 14 amino acids. The CDR3 spells CASSRGSISYEQYF. The CDR3 coding sequence is TGTGCCAGCAGCCGGGGGTCGATTTCCTACGAGCAGTACTTC.

The chain couples TRBV7-2 to TRBJ2-7; D is undetermined. The CDR3 is 14 residues long. V lost 5 bases, J lost 2 bases, and 13 bases lay in between. Looked up from germline, CDR1 is SGHTA and CDR2 is FQGNSA. The CDR3 coding sequence is TGTGCCAGCAGCCGTATGGTTGGAGCCTACGAGCAGTACTTC. Protein product: CASSRMVGAYEQYF. The full variable domain, in which reference TRBV7-2 and TRBJ2-7 provide the parts outside the CDR3, is GAGVSQSPSNKVTEKGKDVELRCDPISGHTALYWYRQSLGQGLEFLIYFQGNSAPDKSGLPSDRFSAERTGGSVSTLTIQRTQQEDSAVYLCASSRMVGAYEQYFGPGTRLTVT.

This clone came up a few times. The CDR3 coding sequence is TGTGCCAGCAGTCTAACAGAGGGGAGGGTGAACACTGAAGCTTTCTTT. Protein product: CASSLTEGRVNTEAFF. The chain recombines TRBV28 with TRBJ1-1, with a possible D match to TRBD1 (5 bases). Germline CDR1 MDHEN, CDR2 SYDVKM. This CDR3 has 16 residues. Trimming took off 5 bases at V and 0 bases at J, with 16 bases between the two ends.

The rearrangement links TRBV11-2 to TRBJ2-2, with 7 bases identical to TRBD1. In germline, CDR1 is SGHAT, CDR2 FQNNGV. CDR3 length: 14 residues. The ends lost 2 bases at V and 7 bases at J; junction bases unmatched: 4. CDR3 coding DNA: TGTGCCAGCAGCTTACGGACAGGCCTCGGGGAGCTGTTTTTT. As protein: CASSLRTGLGELFF.

This chain connects TRBV24-1 to TRBJ1-1; 7 bases map to TRBD1. Germline values: CDR1 KGHDR, CDR2 SFDVKD. Unmatched junction bases numbered 5, after V lost 10 bases and J lost 1 base. CDR3 size: 13 residues. CDR3 in amino acids: CATTDRRNTEAFF. CDR3 sequence (DNA): TGTGCCACAACGGACAGGAGGAACACTGAAGCTTTCTTT.

This chain connects TRBV29-1 to TRBJ2-7, with 7 positions matching TRBD1. The CDR3 is made up of 12 amino acids. Unmatched junction bases numbered 2, after V lost 4 bases and J lost 2 bases. CDR1 and CDR2 from the germline V gene are SQVTM and ANQGSEA. CDR3 coding DNA: TGCAGCGTTGGTGGGACAGCCTACGAGCAGTACTTC. Its protein is CSVGGTAYEQYF.

V usage is TRBV30 and J usage is TRBJ1-2, with D perhaps matching TRBD1 (6 bases). The CDR3 consists of 13 residues. The V end lost 5 bases, the J end lost 8 bases, and 18 bases lay between the germline ends. Per germline, CDR1 GTSNPN and CDR2 SVGIG (reference sequence). Here the CDR3 reads CAWQTGSVGGYTF. The CDR3 coding sequence is TGTGCCTGGCAAACAGGGTCAGTAGGCGGCTACACCTTC.

In nucleotides, the CDR3 is TGTGCCAGCAGCCTGGACCGGGGGGGATTTGGCTACACCTTC. Its protein product is CASSLDRGGFGYTF. The chain combines TRBV11-2 with TRBJ1-2; D may be TRBD1 (5 bases). Between the trimmed V and J ends, which lost 5 bases and 7 bases, there was a span of 17 bases. Germline lookup yields CDR1 SGHAT and CDR2 FQNNGV. This CDR3 is built from 14 residues.

V is TRBV5-6 and J is TRBJ1-2; TRBD1 matches 7 bases. The CDR3 totals 15 residues. The ends lost 5 bases at V and 3 bases at J; junction bases unmatched: 10. Germline values: CDR1 SGHDT, CDR2 YYEEEE. As DNA, the CDR3 is TGTGCCAGCAGTTTGACAGGGTTTAGTGACTATGGCTACACCTTC. Its protein is CASSLTGFSDYGYTF.